This TCR beta chain appears in the sequencing data of a study of beta chain features in type 1 diabetes listed by TCRdb under 2018. Looking at the study overall: Mean age, gender distribution, total cell number and subset yield did not differ between patients and healthy donors. A total of roughly 98,000,000 sorted cells were examined across all samples, and RNA yield correlated strongly with the number of cells per subset. The study compared TCRB repertoires of sorted circulating CD4+ T cell subsets between recently diagnosed type 1 diabetes patients and matched healthy donors. Naive and central memory subsets were obtained from all 30 or so donors, but regulatory and stem cell-like memory subsets were isolated from only 8 patients and about 8 healthy donors.

The entire isolated RNA was reverse transcribed using the High Capacity cDNA Reverse Transcription Kit, and thus expressed TCRB transcripts were sequenced. Naive, central memory and regulatory T cell samples underwent deep immunoSEQ sequencing, averaging around 3.7 million total reads per sample. Sorted cells were lysed in RLT buffer and RNA was extracted with DNase-treated RNeasy Micro or Mini kits, depending on cell number. To prevent cross-contamination, every cell subset was processed on its own, while patient and healthy donor samples were processed together. The immunoSEQ multiplex PCR was used to amplify TCRB sequences from cDNA, generating 87-bp fragments that spanned the CDR3 region. Amplicons were sequenced on the Illumina HiSeq platform. From the authors' description of their analysis: Synthetic template baselines were used to correct PCR bias computationally, reads within Hamming distance 2 were collapsed together, and singletons that could not be merged were discarded. Reads were aligned against IMGT so that V, D and J genes, CDR3 length and insertions or deletions at six rearrangement sites could be assigned. Within each subset, clonotype counts were normalized to the number of sorted cells before true diversity and Gini coefficients were calculated with the tcR R package. The overlap coefficient, calculated on TCRB nucleotide sequences, was used to measure repertoire sharing. Out-of-frame TCRB sequences from naive cells were analyzed to stand in for the pre-selection repertoire. Imported from immuneACCESS, the table was reduced by TCRdb to in-frame sequences with V and J called. These copies leave out some clones; in studies compared against another copy, an unresolved V gene accounts for under half, and the cause of the remainder is not known. That table supplies the V and J calls and clone size; D and trimming were determined from the DNA. For this sample the table gives about 650,000 clones, of which around an eighth were detected only once. The top ten hold approximately 0.11% of the sample.

For this clone: Its antigen target is currently unknown. No much larger clone is present one base from it, and per-base qualities are unavailable.

The research as a whole found: Naive, central memory and regulatory TCRB repertoires appeared more similar among patients than among healthy donors. PCR might favor shorter templates, but patient and control samples were amplified and corrected together, so any skew would affect both groups equally. Because the HLA sub-analyses included only small numbers of individuals, any influence of HLA type on TCRB rearrangement was left unresolved. Patients with type 1 diabetes made fewer insertions and deleted more nucleotides at VDJ recombination sites, implying thymic rearrangement abnormalities. Because cDNA was sequenced instead of genomic DNA, highly expressing activated cells could be over-represented, though the groups showed no difference in activation or CD3 levels. Type 1 diabetes patients showed a moderate but significant shortening of TCRB CDR3 length in all four CD4+ subsets.

From each donor, a single peripheral blood sample of roughly 0.11 L on average was drawn into heparinised tubes. Using a panel that included CD45RO, CCR7, CD25, CD127, CD95 and CD27, naive, central memory, regulatory and stem cell-like memory CD4+ T cells were sorted on a BD FACSAria II. All sorted populations exceeded 95% purity. Right away, PBMCs were isolated by Lymphoprep density gradient centrifugation and were stained directly, with no culture step. So that batch effects would be minimized, each experiment stained and sorted samples in pairs, pairing one healthy donor with one patient. V trim: 4 bases; J trim: 3 bases; unmatched bases: 3. The CDR3 starts with the cysteine, ends with the phenylalanine, and has 14 residues. Only the CDR3 part of the read is kept: 42 bases, read in frame from the first base. CDR1 and CDR2 were assigned from the germline V gene (reference sequence) as SEHNR and FQNEAQ.

The chain is assembled from TRBV7-9 and TRBJ1-2; 9 junctional bases match TRBD1. Sequences were obtained from naive CD4+ T cells from blood. This specimen's cell subset or site label, per the study, means: true naive CD4+ T cells. This clonotype was sampled from a man aged 30 to 39 with type 1 diabetes. Here the CDR3 is given as CASSSDRGDYGYTF. DNA sequence: TGTGCCAGCAGCTCGGACAGGGGAGACTATGGCTACACCTTC.